This T cell receptor (beta chain) was captured by sequencing in a study of identical twins. Regarding the study as a whole: Beta clonotypes that were abundant in cord blood contained fewer insertions, a pattern absent from memory repertoires. It was possible that invariant MAIT and iNKT cells partly confounded the zero-insertion analyses. Sequences that were beta out-of-frame showed weaker excess twin sharing.

The germline V gene has CDR1 PRHDT and CDR2 FYEKMQ (reference sequence). The CDR3 has 15 amino acids. Trimming shortened V by 5 bases and J by 4 bases, and 16 bases separated the two germline ends. The cDNA had a unique molecular identifier and a template-switch universal primer site. TCRdb used MiXCR to reprocess the 5' RACE reads, holding one entry per CDR3 protein. The sample consists of fewer than 800,000 distinct CDR3 sequences, around 7.5% of them appearing once. There are many counts of this clonotype. Its specificity is not known. This sample was also put to use in a study of yellow fever vaccine responses in identical twins.

The chain recombines TRBV13 with TRBJ2-3; D might be TRBD1 or TRBD2, each matching 6 bases. The sequence derives from a woman between 18 and 29 years old in good health. Specimen: PBMCs. The CDR3 loop reads CASSLRGGGADTQYF. CDR3 DNA: TGTGCCAGCAGCCTCCGTGGGGGCGGGGCAGATACGCAGTATTTT.